This entry concerns a single TCR beta chain. The CDR3 has 20 residues. Germline-derived CDR1 and CDR2 are MDHEN and SYDVKM. V lost 3 bases and J lost 2; bases outside the gene matches: 18. These data come from a study of technical replicates of blood from a few donors. Using immunoSEQ multiplex PCR, the repertoire was profiled, and TCRdb retains in-frame clones only, with some absent. The sample lists about 75,000 clones; approximately 96% were seen once. The J gene is TRBJ1-1, the V gene TRBV28; 10 bases line up with TRBD1. The TCR originated in a human donor in good health. Sequencing used T cells isolated from PBMCs. CDR3 protein: CASSLLTGTGDFGPNTEAFF. The CDR3 DNA reads TGTGCCAGCAGTTTGTTAACCGGGACAGGGGATTTCGGCCCAAACACTGAAGCTTTCTTT.